This T cell receptor (beta chain) is from a study of cytomegalovirus exposure and HLA in healthy donors. 13 Jbeta primers and 60 Vbeta primers were used for the PCR. TCRdb's table, derived via immunoSEQ multiplex PCR, lists solely in-frame clones and lacks some. The sample carries 210,000 or so clones, approximately 82% recorded once. Germline loops: CDR1 SGHAT, CDR2 FQNNGV. The CDR3 is 15 residues long. V shed 0 bases and J shed 4 bases, with 10 bases lying between them. On this clone itself: This sample includes further DNA sequences coding for the same CDR3.

The chain links TRBV11-2 to TRBJ1-5; D call uncertain. This clonotype originated in a man between 18 and 35 years old in good health and CMV-seronegative. The sample was PBMCs. The CDR3 DNA reads TGTGCCAGCAGCTTAGATCGGGGAGGAAATCAGCCCCAGCATTTT. Residues: CASSLDRGGNQPQHF. The whole variable domain, remainder taken from reference TRBV11-2 and TRBJ1-5, is EAGVAQSPRYKIIEKRQSVAFWCNPISGHATLYWYQQILGQGPKLLIQFQNNGVVDDSQLPKDRFSAERLKGVDSTLKIQPAKLEDSAVYLCASSLDRGGNQPQHFGDGTRLSIL.